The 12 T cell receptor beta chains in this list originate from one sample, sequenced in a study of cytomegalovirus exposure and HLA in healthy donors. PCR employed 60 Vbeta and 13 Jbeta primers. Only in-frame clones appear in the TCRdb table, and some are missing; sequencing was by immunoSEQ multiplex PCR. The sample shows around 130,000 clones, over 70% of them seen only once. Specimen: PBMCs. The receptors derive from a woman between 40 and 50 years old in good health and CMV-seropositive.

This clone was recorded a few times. The CDR3 here is CASRTSGSNYGYTF. The DNA of the CDR3 is TGTGCCAGCAGAACCTCCGGTTCTAACTATGGCTACACCTTC. The V and J genes are TRBV6-6 and TRBJ1-2; D gene ambiguous. This CDR3 contains 14 residues. The germline V and J ends were trimmed by 6 bases and 0 bases, with 11 bases remaining between them. Germline V gene lookup returns CDR1 MNHNY and CDR2 SVGAGI (reference sequence).

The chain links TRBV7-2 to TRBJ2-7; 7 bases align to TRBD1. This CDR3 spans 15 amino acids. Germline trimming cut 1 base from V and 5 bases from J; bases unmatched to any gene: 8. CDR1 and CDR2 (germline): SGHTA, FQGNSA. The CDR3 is CASSLETGRPHEQYF. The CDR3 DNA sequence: TGTGCCAGCAGCTTAGAGACAGGGCGTCCCCACGAGCAGTACTTC.

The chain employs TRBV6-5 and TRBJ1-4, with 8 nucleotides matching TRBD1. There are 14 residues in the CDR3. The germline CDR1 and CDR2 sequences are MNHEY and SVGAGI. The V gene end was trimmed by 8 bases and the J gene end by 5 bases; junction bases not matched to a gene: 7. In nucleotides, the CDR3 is TGTGCCAGCTGCTCTACAGGGGGAAATGAAAAACTGTTTTTT. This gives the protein CASCSTGGNEKLFF.

The CDR3 DNA reads TGTGCCAGCAGCTTAGGGGACAGGTCCCAAGAGACCCAGTACTTC. It is translated as CASSLGDRSQETQYF. The rearrangement joins TRBV7-8 to TRBJ2-5; 8 nucleotides line up with TRBD1. Trimming took 1 base from V and 1 from J; bases not matched to a gene: 2. The CDR3 is made up of 15 amino acids. Germline CDR1 SGHVS, CDR2 FQNEAQ.

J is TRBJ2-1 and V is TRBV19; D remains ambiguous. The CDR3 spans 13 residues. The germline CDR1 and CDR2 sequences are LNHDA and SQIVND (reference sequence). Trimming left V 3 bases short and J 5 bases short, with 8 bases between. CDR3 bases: TGTGCCAGTAGTATGTACCGCGACAATGAGCAGTTCTTC. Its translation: CASSMYRDNEQFF.

CDR3 nucleotides: TGTGCCAGCAGCTTAAACCCGCGGCTGACTGAAGCTTTCTTT. Amino acid sequence: CASSLNPRLTEAFF. J is TRBJ1-1 and V is TRBV7-3; D gene unclear. The CDR3 consists of 14 residues. Germline CDR1 and CDR2: SGHTA and FQGTGA. Trimming removed 1 base from V and 5 bases from J, with 11 bases in between.

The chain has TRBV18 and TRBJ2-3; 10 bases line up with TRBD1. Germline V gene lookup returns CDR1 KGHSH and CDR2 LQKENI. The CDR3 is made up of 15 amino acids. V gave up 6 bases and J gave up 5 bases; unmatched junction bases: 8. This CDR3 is CASSPDRGSLDTQYF. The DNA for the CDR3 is TGTGCCAGCTCCCCGGACAGGGGGAGTTTAGATACGCAGTATTTT. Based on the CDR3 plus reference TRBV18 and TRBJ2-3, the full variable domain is NAGVMQNPRHLVRRRGQEARLRCSPMKGHSHVYWYRQLPEEGLKFMVYLQKENIIDESGMPKERFSAEFPKEGPSILRIQQVVRGDSAAYFCASSPDRGSLDTQYFGPGTRLTVL.

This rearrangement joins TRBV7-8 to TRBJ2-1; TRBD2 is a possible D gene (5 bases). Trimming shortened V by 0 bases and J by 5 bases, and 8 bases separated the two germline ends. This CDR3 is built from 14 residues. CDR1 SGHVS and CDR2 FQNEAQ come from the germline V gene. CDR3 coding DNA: TGTGCCAGCAGCTTAGCGCCGGGGAACAATGAGCAGTTCTTC. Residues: CASSLAPGNNEQFF.

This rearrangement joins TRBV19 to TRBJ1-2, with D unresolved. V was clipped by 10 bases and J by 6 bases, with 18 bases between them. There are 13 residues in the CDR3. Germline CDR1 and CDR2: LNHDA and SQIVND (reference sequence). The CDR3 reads CATNLGRVDGYTF. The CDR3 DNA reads TGTGCCACCAACCTAGGGAGGGTTGATGGCTACACCTTC.

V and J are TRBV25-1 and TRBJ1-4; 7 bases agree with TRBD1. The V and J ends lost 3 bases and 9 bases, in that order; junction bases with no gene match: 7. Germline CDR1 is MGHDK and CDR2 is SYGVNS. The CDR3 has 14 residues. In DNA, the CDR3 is TGTGCCAGCAGTGATACCACAGGGGTGCAAAAACTGTTTTTT. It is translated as CASSDTTGVQKLFF.

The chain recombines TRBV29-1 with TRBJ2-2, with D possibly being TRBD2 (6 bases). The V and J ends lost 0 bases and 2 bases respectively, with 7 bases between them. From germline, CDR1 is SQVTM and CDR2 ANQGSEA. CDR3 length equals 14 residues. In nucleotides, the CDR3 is TGCAGCGTTGAAGACGGGGGTAACACCGGGGAGCTGTTTTTT. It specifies CSVEDGGNTGELFF.

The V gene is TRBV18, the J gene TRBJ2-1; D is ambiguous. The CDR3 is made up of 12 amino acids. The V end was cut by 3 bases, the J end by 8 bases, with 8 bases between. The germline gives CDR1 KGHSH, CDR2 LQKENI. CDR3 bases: TGTGCCAGCTCACCGAGTCTCGATGAGCAGTTCTTC. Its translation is CASSPSLDEQFF.